The sequence of this TCR beta chain was determined in a study of early T cells in non-severe SARS-CoV-2 infection. Background on the study: Alpha and beta chains were unpaired, from unsorted whole-blood bulk RNA.

Study-level points and caveats: Database matching using VDJdb favored anti-spike CD8 responses, with private and CD4 specificities left missing.

Of note for this clonotype: Its antigen is unknown.

Germline CDR1 is ENHRY and CDR2 is SYGVKD. The V end was cut by 3 bases, the J end by 16 bases, with 16 bases between. The CDR3 extends over 13 amino acids. The TCR library protocol was used to attach unique molecular identifiers. These identifiers were attached to individual cDNA molecules. TCRdb used MiXCR to reprocess the 5' RACE reads, holding one entry per CDR3 protein. In the table there are approximately 76,000 distinct CDR3 sequences, around 15% of which are singletons. The source is an adult who was a healthcare worker with PCR-confirmed SARS-CoV-2 infection or an uninfected control (not recorded which). This chain links TRBV10-3 with TRBJ1-6; maybe TRBD1 (5 bases). Specimen: whole blood. The CDR3 region is CAISDPPGALLHF. In DNA, the CDR3 is TGTGCCATCAGTGACCCCCCTGGGGCCTTACTCCACTTT.